This T cell receptor (beta chain) was recorded in a study of cytomegalovirus exposure and HLA in healthy donors. Study-wide results and limits: The authors enumerated roughly 160 TCR beta chains as linked to cytomegalovirus. For TCR beta chains, V- and J-gene trimming was later linked to a missense DCLRE1C variant.

The germline CDR1 and CDR2 sequences are LNHDA and SQIVND (reference sequence). This CDR3 has 15 amino acids. V lost 7 bases, J lost 4 bases, and 19 bases lay in between. As to this clone: Its antigen is undetermined.

Both 60 Vbeta primers and 13 Jbeta primers went into the PCR. Profiling relied on immunoSEQ multiplex PCR, and the TCRdb table lists in-frame clones only, not all of them. The repertoire holds 150,000 to 250,000 clones, with roughly 80% as singletons. The clonotype was recovered from a woman in her 50s in good health and CMV-seropositive. The sequenced sample was PBMCs. The rearrangement links TRBV19 to TRBJ1-1; D is possibly TRBD1 (5 bases). This CDR3 is CASTTIGGGGTEAFF. The CDR3 DNA is TGTGCCAGTACCACCATTGGGGGAGGAGGCACTGAAGCTTTCTTT.